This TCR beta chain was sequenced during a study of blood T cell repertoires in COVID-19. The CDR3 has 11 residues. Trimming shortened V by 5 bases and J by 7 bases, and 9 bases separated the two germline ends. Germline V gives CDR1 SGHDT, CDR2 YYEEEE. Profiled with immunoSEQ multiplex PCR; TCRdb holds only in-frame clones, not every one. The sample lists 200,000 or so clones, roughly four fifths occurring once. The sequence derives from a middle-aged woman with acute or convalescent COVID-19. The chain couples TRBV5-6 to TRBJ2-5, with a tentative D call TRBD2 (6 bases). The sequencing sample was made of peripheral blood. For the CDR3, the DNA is TGTGCCAGCAGAAAGGAGGGGACCCAGTACTTC. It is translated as CASRKEGTQYF.